Below, 14 T cell receptor beta chains from the same sample are listed, as sequenced in a study of vaccination effects on CD4 cells after COVID-19. Sequencing was performed with immunoSEQ multiplex PCR; in TCRdb, only in-frame clones are kept and a portion is missing. The data show fewer than 90,000 clones, roughly 80% seen once. The antigens of these receptors remain unknown. Peptide-pool stimulation followed by sequencing identified expanded antigen-specific CD4+ clonotypes in the ViraFEST assay. CD4+ T cells were isolated after around ten days of culture. All study participants received two doses of BNT162b2 or mRNA-1273 vaccine. The sample in question was CD4+ T cells from PBMCs cultured with HCoV-OC43 spike peptides, obtained after COVID-19 vaccination. Subset noted: HCoV-OC43 spike overlapping peptide pool stimulation. These TCRs come from a human donor who received a COVID-19 vaccine.

The rearrangement uses TRBV19 and TRBJ2-3; no firm D call. V shed 6 bases and J shed 0 bases, with 4 bases lying between them. CDR1 LNHDA and CDR2 SQIVND come from the germline V gene (reference sequence). This CDR3 has 12 amino acids. Here the CDR3 DNA reads TGTGCCAGTAGCCACAGCACAGATACGCAGTATTTT. It is translated as CASSHSTDTQYF.

V gene TRBV3-1 (or the pseudogene TRBV3-2) combines with J gene TRBJ1-4; TRBD1 matches 9 bases. This CDR3 has 17 amino acids. Trimming removed 4 bases from V and 8 bases from J; junction bases left unmatched: 14. From germline, CDR1 is LGHDT and CDR2 YNNKEL (reference sequence). As DNA, the CDR3 is TGTGCCAGCAGCCCAGGCTTTAGTAGGACAGGGGAAGAAAAACTGTTTTTT. Its translation: CASSPGFSRTGEEKLFF.

The CDR3 nucleotides read TGTGCCAGCAGCCTGGAGACTAGTGAGCAGTTCTTC. Its protein product is CASSLETSEQFF. The chain has TRBV11-2 and TRBJ2-1; perhaps TRBD2 as D (6 bases). The CDR3 runs to 12 residues. Germline CDR1 is SGHAT and CDR2 is FQNNGV. Trimming removed 5 bases from V and 9 bases from J, with 11 bases in between.

The rearrangement uses TRBV5-6 and TRBJ2-3; 7 nucleotides match TRBD1. V was pared by 0 bases and J by 11 bases, with 9 bases of the junction left unmatched. The CDR3 is 14 residues long. Per the germline V gene, CDR1 is SGHDT and CDR2 is YYEEEE. The CDR3 nucleotides read TGTGCCAGCAGCTTGGGAATAGGGGGCGTTAGGCAGTATTTT. Its protein is CASSLGIGGVRQYF.

The rearrangement links TRBV7-8 to TRBJ1-5; D is unclear. Germline V gene sequence: CDR1 SGHVS, CDR2 FQNEAQ. Trimming removed 2 bases from V and 3 bases from J, with 8 bases in between. There are 14 residues in the CDR3. CDR3 in amino acids: CASSLRHLNQPQHF. The CDR3 DNA follows: TGTGCCAGCAGCTTACGGCACCTCAATCAGCCCCAGCATTTT.

This clone was found a few times. This chain joins TRBV5-4 and TRBJ1-4; no clear D. CDR1 and CDR2 (germline): SGHNT, YYREEE (reference sequence). This CDR3 spans 15 amino acids. The V and J ends lost 0 bases and 8 bases respectively, with 14 bases between them. The CDR3 DNA reads as TGTGCCAGCAGCTTGGAAGGGAGGGCGGTGGAAAAACTGTTTTTT. Amino acids: CASSLEGRAVEKLFF.

The chain links TRBV12-5 to TRBJ1-4; possible D gene TRBD1, 5 bases. V was trimmed by 1 base and J by 0 bases, leaving 6 bases between them. There are 15 residues in the CDR3. The germline V gene encodes CDR1 LGHNT and CDR2 FRNRAP. The CDR3 nucleotides read TGTGCTAGTGGTTTGGGGGGGGCAACTAATGAAAAACTGTTTTTT. The encoded protein is CASGLGGATNEKLFF.

The chain is built from TRBV5-8 and TRBJ2-3, with a possible D match to TRBD1 (5 bases). Germline CDR1 is SGHTS and CDR2 is YDEGEE. V gave up 2 bases and J gave up 5 bases, with 9 bases separating them. The CDR3 length is 13 residues. CDR3 loop: CASSFWGGDTQYF. CDR3 nucleotide sequence: TGTGCCAGCAGCTTTTGGGGCGGAGATACGCAGTATTTT.

The rearrangement uses TRBV21-1 and TRBJ2-3; no check of the table's D call, TRBD1, against the DNA was made. TRBV21-1 is tagged as a pseudogene. This CDR3 is 17 amino acids long. CDR3 bases: TGTGCCAGCAGCAAAGCTTCGGTACAGTCCGACACAGATACGCAGTATTTT. This sequence encodes CASSKASVQSDTDTQYF.

V and J are TRBV14 and TRBJ2-5; 7 bases match TRBD2. Trimming at V came to 4 bases and at J to 5 bases, leaving 10 bases not matched to a gene. Germline CDR1 SGHDN, CDR2 FVKESK. This CDR3 comprises 15 residues. The CDR3 here is CASSRSRDYGETQYF. CDR3 nucleotides: TGTGCCAGCAGCCGAAGCCGGGACTACGGGGAGACCCAGTACTTC.

The chain is built from TRBV29-1 and TRBJ2-1; D is possibly TRBD2 (5 bases). The germline CDR1 and CDR2 sequences are SQVTM and ANQGSEA. The CDR3 is made up of 15 amino acids. V was pared by 1 base and J by 0 bases, with 10 bases between. CDR3 in amino acids: CSVEGHAGSYNEQFF. As DNA, the CDR3 is TGCAGCGTTGAAGGTCACGCGGGCTCCTACAATGAGCAGTTCTTC.

This chain joins TRBV24-1 and TRBJ2-3; possibly TRBD1 or TRBD2 for D (5 bases each). Trimming took 1 base from V and 4 from J, leaving 14 bases between them. Germline V lookup: CDR1 KGHDR, CDR2 SFDVKD. CDR3 length: 16 amino acids. CDR3 loop: CATSDFLGEAPDTQYF. CDR3 nucleotide sequence: TGTGCCACCAGTGATTTTCTGGGGGAAGCCCCAGATACGCAGTATTTT.

The chain employs TRBV24-1 and TRBJ2-5; perhaps TRBD2 as D (7 bases). V was trimmed by 4 bases and J by 9 bases, leaving 20 bases between them. Germline assignment: CDR1 KGHDR and CDR2 SFDVKD. The CDR3 has 15 residues. CDR3 sequence reads: CATSDPLQGGRPQYF. CDR3 bases: TGTGCCACCAGTGACCCCTTACAGGGAGGGAGACCCCAGTACTTC.

The chain recombines TRBV6-2 or TRBV6-3 with TRBJ2-1; D is uncertain. The CDR3 sequence is 17 residues long. Germline CDR1 is MNHEY and CDR2 is SVGEGT. Trimming pared 4 bases from V and 0 bases from J, leaving 16 bases between. CDR3: CASSSVPRPGSYNEQFF. CDR3 nucleotides: TGTGCCAGCAGTTCGGTCCCAAGGCCCGGCTCCTACAATGAGCAGTTCTTC.